Here is one T cell receptor beta chain with its context. This entry comes from a study of blood T cell repertoires in COVID-19. TCRdb keeps only in-frame clones here, not all; method: immunoSEQ multiplex PCR. The sample has under 300,000 clones, approximately 86% seen once; the top ten hold about 1.5%. Either two negative PCRs, clearance, or symptom resolution qualified Cohort 3 donors as recovered. Input material: PBMCs or T cells enriched from blood (not recorded which). The receptor's source is a woman aged 50 to 60 who had recovered from COVID-19.

CDR3 in amino acids: CASSQAVVLRNEQFF. CDR3 in DNA: TGCGCCAGCAGCCAAGCGGTTGTGCTTCGCAATGAGCAGTTCTTC. The chain carries TRBV4-1 and TRBJ2-1, with D unresolved. Germline V gene lookup returns CDR1 MGHRA and CDR2 YSYEKL. The germline V and J ends were trimmed by 1 base and 6 bases, with 13 bases remaining between them. The CDR3 has 15 amino acids.